A single sample is the source of the 26 T cell receptor beta chains below, sequenced in a study of T cell changes during pregnancy in multiple sclerosis. Generated by immunoSEQ multiplex PCR, the TCRdb table keeps only in-frame clones and is missing some. The sample shows more than 30,000 clones, about 87% of them seen only once. The specimen comprised CD8+ T cells from peripheral blood mononuclear cells, sampled in the first trimester of pregnancy. All receptors derive from a female donor with multiple sclerosis, enrolled in a pregnancy study.

CDR3 nucleotides: TGTGCCAGCAGCTGGGGAGGAGGTAATGAAAAACTGTTTTTT. Protein: CASSWGGGNEKLFF. This chain connects TRBV5-8 to TRBJ1-4; D gene unclear. Germline V gene lookup returns CDR1 SGHTS and CDR2 YDEGEE. The CDR3 loop spans 14 amino acids. Between the trimmed V and J ends, which lost 3 bases and 4 bases, there was a span of 10 bases.

The rearrangement joins TRBV7-2 to TRBJ2-7, with a weak D call TRBD2 (6 bases). The CDR3 sequence is 13 residues long. Per the germline V gene, CDR1 is SGHTA and CDR2 is FQGNSA. The ends were cut back, 5 bases at V and 2 bases at J, with 10 bases in the middle. CDR3 region: CASSPGEAYEQYF. The CDR3 DNA reads TGTGCCAGCAGCCCCGGGGAGGCCTACGAGCAGTACTTC.

The CDR3 bases are TGTGCCAGCACCATCGGACTAGAGTCCTACAATGAGCAGTTCTTC. Translating it yields CASTIGLESYNEQFF. V usage is TRBV6-1 and J usage is TRBJ2-1, with 7 bases matching TRBD2. CDR1 and CDR2 from the germline V gene are MNHNS and SASEGT. CDR3 size: 15 residues. The ends lost 7 bases at V and 1 base at J; junction bases unmatched: 7.

The count of this clone is one. This chain connects TRBV28 to TRBJ2-3, with 8 bases matching TRBD2. The CDR3 spans 14 residues. CDR1 is MDHEN, CDR2 SYDVKM, per germline. The V segment lost 6 bases and the J segment 4 bases; nucleotides outside the gene matches: 6. DNA of the CDR3: TGTGCCAGCAGCGTGTCGGGAGGGCCAGATACGCAGTATTTT. Translating it yields CASSVSGGPDTQYF.

V gene TRBV5-1 combines with J gene TRBJ2-5, with 10 bases identical to TRBD2. The CDR3 extends over 16 amino acids. Germline lookup yields CDR1 SGHRS and CDR2 YFSETQ. J was trimmed by 4 bases and V by 0 bases; bases with no gene match: 6. The CDR3, as DNA: TGCGCCAGCAGCTTGGCCTCTAGCGGGAGATCAGAGACCCAGTACTTC. Translation gives CASSLASSGRSETQYF.

V is TRBV4-3 and J is TRBJ2-7, with 11 bases identical to TRBD1. CDR1 and CDR2 (germline): LGHNA, YSLEER. The CDR3 is 17 residues long. V trimming: 0 bases; J trimming: 5 bases; junction bases outside the gene matches: 9. The CDR3 region is CASSQDPYRTGGDEQYF. The CDR3 DNA reads as TGCGCCAGCAGCCAAGATCCTTATAGGACAGGGGGCGACGAGCAGTACTTC.

The V and J genes are TRBV27 and TRBJ1-5, with D unclear. V dropped 6 bases and J dropped 2 bases, with 8 bases sitting between them. The CDR3 length is 13 residues. Germline values: CDR1 MNHEY, CDR2 SMNVEV (reference sequence). CDR3 DNA: TGTGCCAGCAGGAGTATAGGCAATCAGCCCCAGCATTTT. Its protein is CASRSIGNQPQHF.

In its sample, this clone was seen a few times. The chain employs TRBV2 and TRBJ1-2; no clear D gene. The CDR3 extends over 12 amino acids. The V end was cut by 7 bases, the J end by 4 bases, with 10 bases between. Germline CDR1 and CDR2: SNHLY and FYNNEI. CDR3 loop: CASMGSAYGYTF. In DNA form, the CDR3 reads TGTGCCAGCATGGGCAGTGCCTATGGCTACACCTTC.

The gene calls are TRBV27 and TRBJ2-1; tentatively, D is TRBD2 (6 bases). The V and J ends lost 5 bases and 4 bases respectively, with 15 bases between them. The germline CDR1 and CDR2 sequences are MNHEY and SMNVEV (reference sequence). This CDR3 comprises 15 residues. CDR3: CASSLRRRGYNEQFF. The DNA for the CDR3 is TGTGCCAGCAGTCTGCGCCGACGGGGGTACAATGAGCAGTTCTTC.

This chain links TRBV6-4 with TRBJ1-2; 9 bases are a match to TRBD1. CDR3 size: 16 residues. The V and J ends lost 0 bases and 7 bases, in that order; junction bases with no gene match: 9. Germline V CDR1 and CDR2: MRHNA, SNTAGT. The CDR3 region is CASSDSGQGPSGGYTF. CDR3 coding DNA: TGTGCCAGCAGTGACTCCGGACAGGGGCCCAGTGGTGGCTACACCTTC.

The chain is built from TRBV9 and TRBJ2-7, with unresolved D. This CDR3 has 14 amino acids. Germline V gives CDR1 SGDLS, CDR2 YYNGEE. Trimming took off 0 bases at V and 1 base at J, with 8 bases between the two ends. CDR3 residues: CASSVGRASYEQYF. CDR3 coding DNA: TGTGCCAGCAGCGTAGGGCGAGCGTCCTACGAGCAGTACTTC.

The chain has TRBV6-5 and TRBJ2-7; perhaps TRBD2 as D (6 bases). This CDR3 contains 14 residues. V lost 6 bases to trimming and J lost 2 bases, with 14 bases between them. From germline, CDR1 is MNHEY and CDR2 SVGAGI. CDR3 nucleotides: TGTGCCAGCAGGTCAGGCGGGGCTGCCTACGAGCAGTACTTC. Translated: CASRSGGAAYEQYF.

The chain links TRBV10-3 to TRBJ2-1, with a tentative D call TRBD2 (5 bases). CDR3 length: 14 residues. Germline-derived CDR1 and CDR2 are ENHRY and SYGVKD. The V gene lost 3 bases and the J gene lost 6 bases, with 12 bases spanning the gap. Here the CDR3 reads CAISELGAANEQFF. The CDR3 DNA is TGTGCCATCAGTGAATTGGGAGCGGCCAATGAGCAGTTCTTC.

In its sample, this clone was seen many times. V is TRBV10-3 and J is TRBJ2-3; TRBD1 is a possible D gene (5 bases). CDR3 length equals 11 residues. Germline V gene lookup returns CDR1 ENHRY and CDR2 SYGVKD. The CDR3 spells CAIGDTDTQYF. The CDR3 DNA is TGTGCTATAGGGGACACAGATACGCAGTATTTT.

Only one count was recorded for this clone. The V gene is TRBV10-3, the J gene TRBJ2-7; 9 positions match TRBD2. Germline CDR1 and CDR2: ENHRY and SYGVKD. The CDR3 is 16 residues long. V lost 3 bases, J lost 2 bases, and 8 bases stayed unmatched. Here the CDR3 DNA reads TGTGCCATCAGTGATGTTAGCGGGAGTAGTGCCTACGAGCAGTACTTC. Protein product: CAISDVSGSSAYEQYF.

The chain recombines TRBV5-6 with TRBJ2-2; TRBD2 agrees at 10 bases. Germline lookup yields CDR1 SGHDT and CDR2 YYEEEE. The CDR3 runs 14 residues. Trimming took 9 bases from V and 4 from J; bases not matched to a gene: 6. CDR3 nucleotides: TGTGCCACCGGTAGCGGGGGGACCACCGGGGAGCTGTTTTTT. Translating it yields CATGSGGTTGELFF.

V and J are TRBV6-5 and TRBJ1-1, with unresolved D. V lost 0 bases, J lost 0 bases, and 8 bases lay in between. Germline-derived CDR1 and CDR2 are MNHEY and SVGAGI. This CDR3 has 15 amino acids. CDR3 DNA sequence: TGTGCCAGCAGTTACTCACAGATGGTGAACACTGAAGCTTTCTTT. Its protein product is CASSYSQMVNTEAFF.

The chain links TRBV2 to TRBJ2-7; TRBD2 aligns across 7 bases. Trimming at V came to 1 base and at J to 2 bases, leaving 5 bases not matched to a gene. Germline values: CDR1 SNHLY, CDR2 FYNNEI. The CDR3 loop spans 15 amino acids. The CDR3: CASSEGASGAYEQYF. DNA of the CDR3: TGTGCCAGCAGTGAAGGGGCTAGCGGAGCCTACGAGCAGTACTTC.

The chain combines TRBV9 with TRBJ1-2, with 11 bases identical to TRBD1. J lost 5 bases, V lost 0 bases, and 12 bases had no gene match. Germline V gives CDR1 SGDLS, CDR2 YYNGEE. This CDR3 is 18 amino acids long. CDR3 DNA: TGTGCCAGCAGCGTAGTAGGGGGACAGGGGGTTTTGGGTTATGGCTACACCTTC. As protein: CASSVVGGQGVLGYGYTF.

The rearrangement uses TRBV7-2 and TRBJ1-2, with TRBD1 identical over 8 bases. The length of the CDR3 is 14 residues. The junction had 5 bases not matched to a gene; V was cut back by 3 bases and J by 5 bases. Germline CDR1 and CDR2: SGHTA and FQGNSA. The CDR3 sequence is CASSFTGGGYGYTF. CDR3 DNA: TGTGCCAGCAGCTTCACAGGGGGTGGTTATGGCTACACCTTC.

The V and J genes are TRBV28 and TRBJ2-7; the match to TRBD2 covers 8 bases. Germline assignment: CDR1 MDHEN and CDR2 SYDVKM. With V trimmed by 5 bases and J by 4 bases, 4 bases remained unmatched. There are 13 residues in the CDR3. CDR3 in DNA: TGTGCCAGCAGTCGCAGCGGGAGTTACGAGCAGTACTTC. The encoded protein is CASSRSGSYEQYF.

V and J are TRBV28 and TRBJ2-2; 7 bases align to TRBD1. This CDR3 has 16 residues. Trimming at V came to 5 bases and at J to 4 bases, leaving 10 bases not matched to a gene. CDR1 and CDR2 from the germline V gene are MDHEN and SYDVKM. CDR3 in DNA: TGTGCCAGCAGTGATCGGACAGGATGGGCCACCGGGGAGCTGTTTTTT. This translates into CASSDRTGWATGELFF.

The chain employs TRBV4-3 and TRBJ2-2; weak D call: TRBD2 (6 bases). Germline V lookup: CDR1 LGHNA, CDR2 YSLEER. CDR3 size: 17 residues. V gave up 0 bases and J gave up 3 bases, with 14 bases separating them. Written as DNA, the CDR3 is TGCGCCAGCAGCCAAGATTTGGAGACGGGGGACACCGGGGAGCTGTTTTTT. Its translation is CASSQDLETGDTGELFF.

V usage is TRBV19 and J usage is TRBJ1-1, with D perhaps matching TRBD1 (6 bases). Trimming stripped 5 bases from V and 4 bases from J, with 23 bases between. Looked up from germline, CDR1 is LNHDA and CDR2 is SQIVND (reference sequence). This CDR3 has 17 residues. The CDR3 region has the DNA TGTGCCAGTAGTCCCAATCGCGTTGGGGGCTCGACCACTGAAGCTTTCTTT. Amino acids: CASSPNRVGGSTTEAFF.

The chain couples TRBV6-6 to TRBJ1-2, with TRBD1 matching over 11 bases. The CDR3 sequence is 15 residues long. Looked up from germline, CDR1 is MNHNY and CDR2 is SVGAGI (reference sequence). Trimming cost V 4 bases and J 3 bases; bases outside gene matches: 4. CDR3 sequence reads: CASSSGQGADYGYTF. The CDR3 nucleotides are TGTGCCAGCAGTTCCGGACAGGGGGCAGACTATGGCTACACCTTC.

V is TRBV9 and J is TRBJ1-2; possibly TRBD1 for D (6 bases). The CDR3 contains 15 residues. Germline CDR1 SGDLS, CDR2 YYNGEE. Trimming pared 3 bases from V and 1 base from J, leaving 13 bases between. The DNA of the CDR3 is TGTGCCAGCAGCGGCCCCAGGGGTTTTAACTATGGCTACACCTTC. Its protein is CASSGPRGFNYGYTF.